Sequencing of this TCR beta chain was carried out in a study of shared clonotypes between healthy human individuals. Across the whole study: The cohort comprised a couple of women and a few men. Their ages spanned 18 to 49 years.

Study-level points and caveats: Among non-shared clonotypes, generation probabilities were lower than among those shared by all four donors.

Deletions cut 2 bases from V and 3 bases from J, with 11 bases between. The CDR3 has 14 residues. Germline V gene data show CDR1 as SGHTS and CDR2 as YDEGEE. For this clone: The antigen is not known.

Across several immunoSEQ plates, the genomic DNA of each subset was split evenly. Original data processing: ImmunoSEQ only sent back junction sequences with no quality scores, so filtering was done differently. This table comes from immunoSEQ multiplex PCR, and its TCRdb copy is limited to in-frame clones, with some not included. For V, J and clone size, that table is used; D and trimming come from the DNA. This table has some 1,100,000 clones, about 80% appearing once. This TCR was sampled from a man in his late teens or twenties in good health. Some clones in this sample may be carry-over from other donors' samples. The material sequenced was memory CD4+ T cells from PBMCs. Specified subset: CD45RA-negative fraction. The chain has TRBV5-8 and TRBJ2-5, with D possibly TRBD2 on 6 matching bases. The CDR3 DNA reads TGTGCCAGCAGCTTCCTTTGGGGGGAAGAGACCCAGTACTTC. Translation: CASSFLWGEETQYF.